Sequencing of this TCR beta chain was carried out in a study of T cell clonotyping in hematopoietic cell transplantation (dated by TCRdb to the early 2020s). Background on the whole study: Pretransplant samples from recipients were collected after cytoreduction. Recruitment of patients ran from 2015 to early 2017, and follow-up continued until late 2020 or until death. In the study, 140 or so blood samples were gathered from 35 consecutive transplant recipients and their related donors. Findings and caveats that apply to the study as a whole: Donor and pretransplant recipient Inverse Simpson Index values predicted broader posttransplant TCR repertoire diversity. The sample size was limited, and because cells were not sorted, the contributions of CD4 and CD8 repertoires could not be separated. Overlap with donor repertoires was found for only a small fraction of recipient repertoires, with over 95% found to appear de novo at the given depth. After transplant, TCR diversity in recipients dropped, and pathologically expanded clonotypes increased progressively from day 30 to day 180.

The time point label for this specimen denotes: recipient sample about 28 days before transplant, after cytoreduction. Blood samples were obtained from recipients approximately 28 days before transplant and at days 30, 100 and 180 after transplant. Nuclei Lysis Solution was used to extract genomic DNA from fresh or cryopreserved unfractionated peripheral blood mononuclear cells. Between the V and J ends, shortened by 4 bases and 6 bases respectively, the junction contains 13 bases. Reading the germline V gene gives CDR1 SGHTA and CDR2 FQGNSA. Its CDR3 holds 13 amino acids, cysteine through phenylalanine. CDR3 DNA is the only sequence kept; it has 39 bases, read in frame from the first base. Regarding this clone: Its recognized antigen is unknown. There are no base qualities to consult, and no much larger clone falls within one base.

With the immunoSEQ assay, which is a bias-controlled multiplex PCR relying on V- and J-specific primers, TCR beta CDR3 regions were amplified from genomic DNA. A second PCR step added a proprietary barcode and Illumina adapter sequences to the CDR3 amplicons. CDR3 libraries were sequenced on an Illumina MiSeq instrument. Concerning the study's data processing: Export and quality control were performed with immunoSEQ Analyzer 3.0, and downstream analyses were performed with R Bioconductor and Immunarch. Only productive rearrangements within the normalized downsampled data set were used in the calculation of repertoire metrics. In the normalized cohort, a clonotype counted as pathologically expanded if the clonotype was larger than 5 templates. The Inverse Simpson Index was used to measure repertoire diversity. CMV-specificity analyses were carried out on the non-normalized data set to capture all clonotypes. Entries here come from immuneACCESS through TCRdb and include only in-frame sequences with V and J called. Some clones fail to appear in such tables; in the studies checked, an unresolved V gene covers under half of the shortfall, and the cause of the remainder is unknown. From that table come the V and J calls and clone size; the DNA was used to work out D and trimming. This sample gives around 15,000 clones in total; 93% of them show up just once. The biggest ten clones account for under 2% of the sample.

The receptor comes from a man younger than 35 with biphenotypic leukemia. Some clones in this sample may be carry-over from other donors' samples. Specimen: peripheral blood mononuclear cells, collected before stem cell transplant. The rearrangement joined TRBV7-2 to TRBJ2-7, with TRBD2 as a weak D call on 5 bases. For the CDR3, the sequence is CASSSRLEGEQYF. The DNA sequence follows: TGTGCCAGCAGCTCAAGGCTCGAGGGCGAGCAGTACTTC.